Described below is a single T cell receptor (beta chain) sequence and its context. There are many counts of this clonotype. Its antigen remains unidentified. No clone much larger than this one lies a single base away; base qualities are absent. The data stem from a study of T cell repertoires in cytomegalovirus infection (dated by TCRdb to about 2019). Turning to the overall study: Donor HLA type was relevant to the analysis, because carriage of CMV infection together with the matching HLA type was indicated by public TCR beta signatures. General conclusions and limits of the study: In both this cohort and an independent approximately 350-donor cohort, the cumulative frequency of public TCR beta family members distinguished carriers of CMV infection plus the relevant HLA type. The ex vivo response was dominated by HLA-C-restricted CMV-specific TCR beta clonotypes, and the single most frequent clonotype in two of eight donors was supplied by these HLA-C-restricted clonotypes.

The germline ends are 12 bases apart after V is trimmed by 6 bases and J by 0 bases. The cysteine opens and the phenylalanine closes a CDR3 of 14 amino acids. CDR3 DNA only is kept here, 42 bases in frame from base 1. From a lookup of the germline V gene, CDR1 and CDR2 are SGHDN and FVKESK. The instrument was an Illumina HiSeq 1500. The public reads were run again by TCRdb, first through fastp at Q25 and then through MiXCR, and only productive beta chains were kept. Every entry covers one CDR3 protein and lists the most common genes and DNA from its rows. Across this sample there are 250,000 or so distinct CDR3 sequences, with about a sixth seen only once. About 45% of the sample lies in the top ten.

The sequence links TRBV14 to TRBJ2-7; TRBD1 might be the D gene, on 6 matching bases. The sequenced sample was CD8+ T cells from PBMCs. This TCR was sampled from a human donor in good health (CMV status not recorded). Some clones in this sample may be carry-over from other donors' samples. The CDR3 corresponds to CASRPTGPSYEQYF. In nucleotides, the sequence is TGTGCCAGCAGACCCACAGGGCCCTCCTACGAGCAGTACTTC.